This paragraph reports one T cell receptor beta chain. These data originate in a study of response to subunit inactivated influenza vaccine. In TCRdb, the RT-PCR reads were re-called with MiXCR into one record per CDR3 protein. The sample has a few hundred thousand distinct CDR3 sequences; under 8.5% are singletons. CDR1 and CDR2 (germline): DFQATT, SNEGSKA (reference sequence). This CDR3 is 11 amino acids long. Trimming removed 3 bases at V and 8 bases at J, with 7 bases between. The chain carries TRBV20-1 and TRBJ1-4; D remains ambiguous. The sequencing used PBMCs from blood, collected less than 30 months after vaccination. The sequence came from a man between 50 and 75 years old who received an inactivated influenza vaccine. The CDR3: CSASIREKLFF. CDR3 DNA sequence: TGCAGTGCTAGTATTCGAGAAAAACTGTTTTTT.